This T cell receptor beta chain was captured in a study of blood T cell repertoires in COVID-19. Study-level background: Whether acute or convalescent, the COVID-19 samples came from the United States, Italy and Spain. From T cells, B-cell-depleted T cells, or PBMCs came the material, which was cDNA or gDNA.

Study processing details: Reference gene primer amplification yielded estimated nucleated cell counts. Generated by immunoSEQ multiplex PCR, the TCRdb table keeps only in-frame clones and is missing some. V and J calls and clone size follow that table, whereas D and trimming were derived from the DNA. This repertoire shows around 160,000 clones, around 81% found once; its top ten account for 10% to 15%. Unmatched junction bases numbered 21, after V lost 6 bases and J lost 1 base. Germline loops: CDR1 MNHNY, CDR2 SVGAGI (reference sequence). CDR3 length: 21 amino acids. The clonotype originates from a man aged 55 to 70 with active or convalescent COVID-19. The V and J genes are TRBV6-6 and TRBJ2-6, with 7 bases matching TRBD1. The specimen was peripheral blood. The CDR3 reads CASSNRIFSGQVPSGANVLTF. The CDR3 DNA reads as TGTGCCAGCAGCAATCGCATCTTCTCTGGACAGGTACCATCTGGGGCCAACGTCCTGACTTTC.